The rows below give T cell receptor beta chains drawn from one sample of a study of cytomegalovirus exposure and HLA in healthy donors. Clones were sequenced by immunoSEQ multiplex PCR, and TCRdb holds only the in-frame ones, with some missing. The sample consists of about 160,000 clones, approximately 87% of them appearing once. The source material was PBMCs. The source of these receptors is a woman in her twenties or thirties in good health and CMV-seronegative. The CDR3 runs from the conserved cysteine through the conserved F or W. A D gene is named only where the DNA matches it firmly. Only part of the rows carry a size: once, few, many, or a class if the clone is expanded.

TRBV27	TRBD1	NA	TRBJ1-2	TGTGCCAGCACCCAACTTCGGACAGGAGGACATTATGGCTACACCTTC	CASTQLRTGGHYGYTF
TRBV18	NA	NA	TRBJ1-5	TGTGCCAGCTCACCGCCAGGCAATCAGCCCCAGCATTTT	CASSPPGNQPQHF
TRBV27	NA	NA	TRBJ2-5	TGTGCCAGCAGTTCACAGACTGTACAAGAGACCCAGTACTTC	CASSSQTVQETQYF
TRBV30	NA	NA	TRBJ1-6	TGTGCCTGGAGCCCCGTCGATTTT	CAWSPVDF
TRBV5-1	TRBD1	NA	TRBJ1-2	TGCGCCAGCAGCTGGCCGGGACAGGGGGCCGGCTACACCTTC	CASSWPGQGAGYTF
TRBV20-1	NA	NA	TRBJ2-1	TGCAGTGCTATAGTGGAGAATGAGCAGTTCTTC	CSAIVENEQFF
TRBV4-3	TRBD1	NA	TRBJ2-7	TGCGCCAGCAGCCAAGTAGGGGGCGCCTCTCACGAGCAGTACTTC	CASSQVGGASHEQYF
TRBV30	NA	NA	TRBJ2-7	TGTGCCTGGAGTCTGACCTACGAGCAGTACTTC	CAWSLTYEQYF
TRBV7-3	NA	NA	TRBJ2-2	TGTGCCAGCAGCTCTAAGCTAACCGGGGAGCTGTTTTTT	CASSSKLTGELFF
TRBV6-5	NA	NA	TRBJ1-2	TGTGCCAGCAGTATACAGGGCGCCTTCTATGGCTACACCTTC	CASSIQGAFYGYTF
TRBV14	NA	once	TRBJ1-4	TGTGCCAGCAGCTTACAGGGCGAAAAACTGTTTTTT	CASSLQGEKLFF
TRBV5-6	NA	NA	TRBJ1-5	TGTGCCAGCAGCTTGGAGGGCTATAATCAGCCCCAGCATTTT	CASSLEGYNQPQHF
TRBV28	NA	NA	TRBJ2-5	TGTGCCAGCAGTTTGTGGGGGGAGTACGAGACCCAGTACTTC	CASSLWGEYETQYF
TRBV2	TRBD1	NA	TRBJ2-5	TGTGCCAGCAGCGCTACCAGGGGGCAGGAGACCCAGTACTTC	CASSATRGQETQYF
TRBV6-6	TRBD1	NA	TRBJ1-1	TGTGCCAGCAGCCCCGGGACAGGGGGATATGGCACTGAAGCTTTCTTT	CASSPGTGGYGTEAFF
TRBV11-1	TRBD1	NA	TRBJ1-2	TGTGCCAGCAGCTTAGCCGGATGGGACAGGGGTTCTGGCTACACCTTC	CASSLAGWDRGSGYTF
TRBV19	NA	NA	TRBJ1-6	TGTGCCAGTAGTATCATTCCCGGACGCGGATACGGTTCACCCCTCCACTTT	CASSIIPGRGYGSPLHF
TRBV6-5	NA	NA	TRBJ2-7	TGTGCCAGCAGTTCCCCCAAAACAGGGTGGCACGAGCAGTACTTC	CASSSPKTGWHEQYF
TRBV4-2	NA	NA	TRBJ1-2	TGTGCCAGCAGCCCCAGTCTTCGACAGGAGGATAACTATGGCTACACCTTC	CASSPSLRQEDNYGYTF
TRBV18	TRBD1	NA	TRBJ2-5	TGTGCCAGCTCACCCGGGGGACAGGGGAAGACCCAGTACTTC	CASSPGGQGKTQYF
TRBV2	TRBD1	NA	TRBJ2-1	TGTGCCAGCAGCGGGACAGACGTGTACAATGAGCAGTTCTTC	CASSGTDVYNEQFF
TRBV29-1	NA	NA	TRBJ2-2	TGCAGCGTTGCTCAGGGTGGTGCCGGGGAGCTGTTTTTT	CSVAQGGAGELFF
TRBV19	NA	NA	TRBJ1-3	TGTGCCAGTAGGACCGACCGTTACTCTGGAAACACCATATATTTT	CASRTDRYSGNTIYF
TRBV27	TRBD1	NA	TRBJ1-2	TGTGCCAGCAGTTTAGAAGCAGGGGGTGGCTACACCTTC	CASSLEAGGGYTF
TRBV12-5	TRBD1	once	TRBJ1-2	TGTGCTAGTGGTTTGGCCAGAATACGGGACAGGGGGCACAACTATGGCTACACCTTC	CASGLARIRDRGHNYGYTF
TRBV20-1	NA	NA	TRBJ2-4	TGCAGTGCTAGACGGACAGAGGTTCAGTACTTC	CSARRTEVQYF
TRBV7-9	TRBD2	NA	TRBJ2-1	TGTGCCAGCAGCTCTAGCGGGGGGGCCAATGAGCAGTTCTTC	CASSSSGGANEQFF
TRBV5-6	NA	NA	TRBJ2-3	TGTGCCAGCAGCTTGTTACAGGCCCCCACAGATACGCAGTATTTT	CASSLLQAPTDTQYF
TRBV5-1	TRBD1	NA	TRBJ2-7	TGCGCCAGCAGCATGGAAACCGGGACAGGGTCTCAAGAGCAGTACTTC	CASSMETGTGSQEQYF
TRBV29-1	NA	once	TRBJ1-2	TGCAGCGTTGAAGGGAGGGGGTTGAGCTATGGCTACACCTTC	CSVEGRGLSYGYTF
TRBV4-3	NA	NA	TRBJ2-1	TGCGCCAGCAGCCAAGAATTATATCTTCGGGAATTCCTCTCCTACAATGAGCAGTTCTTC	CASSQELYLREFLSYNEQFF
TRBV7-2	TRBD1	NA	TRBJ1-6	TGTGCCAGCAGTCCAGACAGGGTTGGTAATTCACCCCTCCACTTT	CASSPDRVGNSPLHF
TRBV4-2	TRBD1	NA	TRBJ1-1	TGTGCCAGCAGCCAACACAGGGGGCAGAATTTGAACACTGAAGCTTTCTTT	CASSQHRGQNLNTEAFF
TRBV19	NA	NA	TRBJ1-6	TGTGCCAGTAGTATTCGATTAACAGGAGGTAATTCACCCCTCCACTTT	CASSIRLTGGNSPLHF
TRBV9	NA	NA	TRBJ1-1	TGTGCCAGCAGCGTAGGACTCGGACGGAACACTGAAGCTTTCTTT	CASSVGLGRNTEAFF
TRBV7-9	NA	NA	TRBJ2-7	TGTGCCACGGGACCGAGCTCCTACGAGCAGTACTTC	CATGPSSYEQYF
TRBV4-2	TRBD1	NA	TRBJ2-7	TGTGCCAGCAGGGAAGGCGGGACAGGGGTGGACGAGCAGTACTTC	CASREGGTGVDEQYF
TRBV2	NA	once	TRBJ2-1	TGTGCCAGCAAATCCCGGACGGACAATGAGCAGTTCTTC	CASKSRTDNEQFF
TRBV6-1	TRBD1	NA	TRBJ2-7	TGTGCCAGCAGTGAATGGACAGGGGGCTCCTACGAGCAGTACTTC	CASSEWTGGSYEQYF
TRBV2	TRBD2	NA	TRBJ2-1	TGTGCCAGCAGTGGGGGACGGACTAGCGGGGGAAACTCCCAGTTCTTC	CASSGGRTSGGNSQFF
TRBV6-4	TRBD2	few	TRBJ2-3	TGTGCCAGCAGTGACTCGACTAGCGGGGGGACAGATACGCAGTATTTT	CASSDSTSGGTDTQYF
TRBV6-5	NA	NA	TRBJ2-5	TGTGCCAGCCGGGACGTCCCAGGGACCCAGTACTTC	CASRDVPGTQYF
TRBV5-6	TRBD2	NA	TRBJ2-7	TGTGCCAGCAGCTTGGTCCCTAGCGGGGCCTCCTACGAGCAGTACTTC	CASSLVPSGASYEQYF
TRBV5-4	TRBD2	NA	TRBJ2-5	TGTGCCAGCAGCTTGCAACTAGCGGGAGAACGGGAGACCCAGTACTTC	CASSLQLAGERETQYF
TRBV5-1	NA	few	TRBJ1-1	TGCGCCAGCAGCTTGGCCATGGGGACTGAAGCTTTCTTT	CASSLAMGTEAFF
TRBV7-8	TRBD1	NA	TRBJ2-3	TGTGCCAGCAGCTTAGACGGGACAGGGAGCACAGATACGCAGTATTTT	CASSLDGTGSTDTQYF
TRBV5-4	NA	NA	TRBJ2-7	TGTGCCAGCAGCTTGGTGACGGGTTACGAGCAGTACTTC	CASSLVTGYEQYF
TRBV28	NA	NA	TRBJ2-1	TGTGCCAGCAGCCGACAGGTTTCTGATGAGCAGTTCTTC	CASSRQVSDEQFF
TRBV5-1	NA	NA	TRBJ2-1	TGCGCCAGCAGCTTTAATCGGGGAGAGCAGTTCTTC	CASSFNRGEQFF
TRBV30	TRBD1	once	TRBJ2-6	TGTGCCTGGAGTGACTCCCCCTGGACAGGGGGTGCTGGGGCCAACGTCCTGACTTTC	CAWSDSPWTGGAGANVLTF
TRBV28	TRBD1	NA	TRBJ1-1	TGTGCCAGCAGGAATGGGGACAGCGAAGCTTTCTTT	CASRNGDSEAFF
TRBV27	TRBD1	NA	TRBJ1-6	TGTGCCAGCAGTTCCCGGGACAGTAGCTCCTATAATTCACCCCTCCACTTT	CASSSRDSSSYNSPLHF